These 27 T cell receptor beta chains were sequenced from one sample in a study of PD-1 blockade in classical Hodgkin lymphoma. Method: immunoSEQ multiplex PCR; TCRdb's copy keeps in-frame clones and lacks some. The table lists tens of thousands of clones, roughly 87% of them singletons, with over 7.5% in the top ten. Noted time point: cycle 4 day 1 (C4D1), after less than 7 weeks of nivolumab. Every patient experienced relapse after autologous stem cell transplantation, and brentuximab vedotin exposure varied. This sample comprised peripheral blood mononuclear cells (PBMCs), obtained before the fourth cycle of nivolumab. The receptors originated from a human donor with classical Hodgkin lymphoma.

The chain carries TRBV5-6 and TRBJ2-2; D call uncertain. Trimming pared 4 bases from V and 5 bases from J, leaving 9 bases between. The CDR3 consists of 13 residues. In germline, CDR1 is SGHDT, CDR2 YYEEEE. CDR3: CASSGKGTGELFF. The CDR3 DNA follows: TGTGCCAGCAGCGGGAAAGGAACCGGGGAGCTGTTTTTT.

The chain is built from TRBV10-2 and TRBJ1-1; tentatively, D is TRBD1 (5 bases). V lost 3 bases to trimming and J lost 1 base, with 18 bases between them. Germline V CDR1 and CDR2: WSHSY, SAAADI. The CDR3 length is 17 residues. CDR3: CASSDLASGTWNTEAFF. The CDR3 nucleotides are TGCGCCAGCAGTGACCTCGCGTCGGGGACTTGGAACACTGAAGCTTTCTTT.

The chain carries TRBV9 and TRBJ2-7, with 8 nucleotides matching TRBD2. CDR1 SGDLS and CDR2 YYNGEE come from the germline V gene. V shed 4 bases, J shed 2 bases, and the junction held 5 bases outside the gene matches. The CDR3 is 14 amino acids. The CDR3: CASSSGGLAYEQYF. In DNA form, the CDR3 reads TGTGCCAGCAGCTCCGGGGGACTAGCCTACGAGCAGTACTTC.

The gene calls are TRBV25-1 and TRBJ2-7, with D maybe TRBD2 (6 bases). Trimming cost V 7 bases and J 3 bases, with 16 bases left between them. The V gene's germline CDR1 is MGHDK and CDR2 SYGVNS. The CDR3 runs to 14 residues. The CDR3 DNA reads as TGTGCCAGCACCCGGGGGAGCGACGGCTACGAGCAGTACTTC. Translation gives CASTRGSDGYEQYF.

This clone has just one count. The chain uses TRBV6-1 and TRBJ1-2, with 7 bases identical to TRBD1. Per the germline V gene, CDR1 is MNHNS and CDR2 is SASEGT. Trimming took 3 bases from V and 2 from J; bases not matched to a gene: 3. This CDR3 is built from 14 residues. CDR3 DNA sequence: TGTGCCAGCAGTGAGCCGACAGGGAACTATGGCTACACCTTC. Protein sequence: CASSEPTGNYGYTF.

The J gene is TRBJ1-2, the V gene TRBV7-9; D ambiguous. This CDR3 spans 13 amino acids. Germline V gives CDR1 SEHNR, CDR2 FQNEAQ (reference sequence). The V end was cut by 3 bases, the J end by 7 bases, with 12 bases between. The CDR3 sequence is CASSFTTVRGYTF. CDR3 in DNA: TGTGCCAGCAGCTTTACCACAGTCCGTGGCTACACCTTC.

This chain connects TRBV5-1 to TRBJ2-7, with D tentatively TRBD1 (5 bases). Per the germline V gene, CDR1 is SGHRS and CDR2 is YFSETQ. The CDR3 is 14 amino acids. The ends were cut back, 1 base at V and 3 bases at J, with 11 bases in the middle. The chain's CDR3 is CASSLLGANYEQYF. The CDR3 DNA reads as TGCGCCAGCAGCTTGTTAGGGGCCAACTACGAGCAGTACTTC.

The rearrangement joins TRBV19 to TRBJ2-1, with a tentative D call TRBD1 (6 bases). Germline V CDR1 and CDR2: LNHDA, SQIVND (reference sequence). Trimming left V 3 bases short and J 3 bases short, with 9 bases between. The CDR3 runs 14 residues. The CDR3 bases are TGTGCCAGTAGTATGGAAGGGGGCTACAATGAGCAGTTCTTC. Protein product: CASSMEGGYNEQFF.

This clone has just one count. The chain is built from TRBV19 and TRBJ1-1; 9 bases are shared with TRBD1. The J segment lost 8 bases and the V segment lost 4 bases, leaving 11 bases of the junction unmatched. The CDR3 length is 15 residues. Germline-derived CDR1 and CDR2 are LNHDA and SQIVND (reference sequence). CDR3 DNA: TGTGCCAGTAGTACCGCGGGACAGGGAGTCGCAGAAGCTTTCTTT. It is translated as CASSTAGQGVAEAFF.

CDR3 loop: CASRRNGYTF. The CDR3 nucleotides are TGTGCCAGCAGGCGTAATGGCTACACCTTC. The chain recombines TRBV28 with TRBJ1-2; D ambiguous. The CDR3 is 10 amino acids. Germline loops: CDR1 MDHEN, CDR2 SYDVKM. Trimming took 6 bases from V and 6 from J, leaving 5 bases between them.

The rearrangement joins TRBV30 to TRBJ1-6, with D unresolved. V dropped 5 bases and J dropped 8 bases, with 19 bases sitting between them. There are 15 residues in the CDR3. The V gene's germline CDR1 is GTSNPN and CDR2 SVGIG (reference sequence). The CDR3 sequence: CAWSSTPTTHSPLHF. Written as DNA, the CDR3 is TGTGCCTGGTCTTCCACCCCCACGACACATTCACCCCTCCACTTT.

V gene TRBV7-8 combines with J gene TRBJ2-7; TRBD1 agrees at 10 bases. Germline trimming cut 0 bases from V and 2 bases from J; bases unmatched to any gene: 1. CDR3 size: 15 residues. Germline assignment: CDR1 SGHVS and CDR2 FQNEAQ. The CDR3 here is CASSLAGTGAYEQYF. The CDR3 coding sequence is TGTGCCAGCAGCTTAGCTGGGACAGGGGCCTACGAGCAGTACTTC. Complete variable domain (other parts from reference TRBV7-8 and TRBJ2-7): GAGVSQSPRYKVAKRGQDVALRCDPISGHVSLFWYQQALGQGPEFLTYFQNEAQLDKSGLPSDRFFAERPEGSVSTLKIQRTQQEDSAVYLCASSLAGTGAYEQYFGPGTRLTVT.

The J gene is TRBJ2-2, the V gene TRBV6-5; TRBD1 might be the D (6 bases). This CDR3 spans 13 amino acids. Per the germline V gene, CDR1 is MNHEY and CDR2 is SVGAGI. Trimming removed 5 bases from V and 5 bases from J, with 9 bases in between. CDR3 protein: CASSQTGTGELFF. The CDR3 DNA follows: TGTGCCAGCAGTCAAACAGGGACCGGGGAGCTGTTTTTT.

The chain links TRBV5-1 to TRBJ1-2; D call uncertain. Germline-derived CDR1 and CDR2 are SGHRS and YFSETQ. V was pared by 4 bases and J by 1 base, with 5 bases between. The CDR3 spans 12 residues. CDR3 amino acids: CASSMGNYGYTF. The CDR3 coding sequence is TGCGCCAGCAGCATGGGTAACTATGGCTACACCTTC.

V and J are TRBV7-9 and TRBJ2-5, with no clear D. The CDR3 spans 13 residues. CDR1 SEHNR and CDR2 FQNEAQ come from the germline V gene (reference sequence). Trimming pared 1 base from V and 4 bases from J, leaving 7 bases between. CDR3 in amino acids: CASSLGVGETQYF. CDR3 DNA sequence: TGTGCCAGCAGCTTAGGGGTAGGAGAGACCCAGTACTTC.

The CDR3 DNA reads as TGTGCCAGCAGTTACTCGACAGGGGCAAGCAATCAGCCCCAGCATTTT. This encodes CASSYSTGASNQPQHF. The V and J genes are TRBV6-6 and TRBJ1-5, with 8 bases matching TRBD1. Germline V gives CDR1 MNHNY, CDR2 SVGAGI (reference sequence). V gave up 0 bases and J gave up 1 base; unmatched junction bases: 2. The CDR3 runs 16 residues.

The chain uses TRBV5-1 and TRBJ2-3, with no clear D. Germline assignment: CDR1 SGHRS and CDR2 YFSETQ. The CDR3 contains 13 residues. V lost 2 bases and J 0 bases, leaving 4 bases between the germline ends. The CDR3 spells CASSFYSTDTQYF. Written as DNA, the CDR3 is TGCGCCAGCAGCTTCTACAGCACAGATACGCAGTATTTT.

This rearrangement joins TRBV6-1 to TRBJ1-3; 7 positions match TRBD1. Germline values: CDR1 MNHNS, CDR2 SASEGT. This CDR3 has 17 amino acids. V lost 2 bases, J lost 3 bases, and 10 bases stayed unmatched. The CDR3 here is CASSELAGTEIGNTIYF. CDR3 in DNA: TGTGCCAGCAGTGAATTGGCCGGGACAGAGATTGGAAACACCATATATTTT.

The CDR3 sequence is CASSYRQGPEQYF. CDR3 in DNA: TGTGCCAGCAGTTACCGACAGGGGCCCGAGCAGTACTTC. The chain employs TRBV6-5 and TRBJ2-7; 8 bases are a match to TRBD1. Germline CDR1 MNHEY, CDR2 SVGAGI. Germline trimming cut 2 bases from V and 6 bases from J; bases unmatched to any gene: 3. The CDR3 sequence is 13 residues long.

The chain joins TRBV13 to TRBJ1-2; 8 nucleotides line up with TRBD1. This CDR3 has 14 amino acids. CDR1 and CDR2 from the germline V gene are PRHDT and FYEKMQ (reference sequence). After removal of 4 bases from V and 4 bases from J, the junction contained 5 bases not matched to a gene. CDR3 coding DNA: TGTGCCAGCAGCTCATCAGGGGGCAGCTATGGCTACACCTTC. Translated: CASSSSGGSYGYTF.

The gene calls are TRBV30 and TRBJ1-1; no definite D call. The germline V gene has CDR1 GTSNPN and CDR2 SVGIG (reference sequence). Trimming removed 2 bases at V and 0 bases at J, with 4 bases between. This CDR3 has 12 residues. In DNA form, the CDR3 reads TGTGCCTGGAGTCAAATGAACACTGAAGCTTTCTTT. This codes for CAWSQMNTEAFF.

This clone was seen a single time. The gene calls are TRBV7-8 and TRBJ2-3; either TRBD1 or TRBD2 may supply D (5 bases each). The V and J ends lost 5 bases and 7 bases respectively, with 13 bases between them. Germline V gene data show CDR1 as SGHVS and CDR2 as FQNEAQ. The CDR3 covers 13 residues. The CDR3 DNA sequence: TGTGCCAGCAGCATCACCGGGACCAATACGCAGTATTTT. Amino acid sequence: CASSITGTNTQYF.

The J gene is TRBJ1-3, the V gene TRBV7-8, with D unclear. V lost 5 bases, J lost 11 bases, and 16 bases lay in between. CDR1 and CDR2 from the germline V gene are SGHVS and FQNEAQ. The CDR3 consists of 13 residues. The CDR3 DNA reads TGTGCCAGCAGCATTACCCACCAAACCCCCATATATTTT. It encodes CASSITHQTPIYF. Filled out from reference TRBV7-8 and TRBJ1-3, the complete variable domain reads GAGVSQSPRYKVAKRGQDVALRCDPISGHVSLFWYQQALGQGPEFLTYFQNEAQLDKSGLPSDRFFAERPEGSVSTLKIQRTQQEDSAVYLCASSITHQTPIYFGEGSWLTVV.

This chain uses TRBV2 with TRBJ2-2; TRBD1 matches at 8 bases. The ends lost 6 bases at V and 4 bases at J; junction bases unmatched: 7. CDR1 is SNHLY and CDR2 is FYNNEI in the germline V gene. CDR3 length: 15 amino acids. This CDR3 is CASRGTGGSTGELFF. CDR3 DNA: TGTGCCAGCAGGGGAACAGGGGGATCCACCGGGGAGCTGTTTTTT.

This sequence joins TRBV5-1 and TRBJ1-5; a weak D match, TRBD1 (5 bases). The germline gives CDR1 SGHRS, CDR2 YFSETQ. The CDR3 spans 15 residues. The V gene lost 0 bases and the J gene lost 4 bases, with 11 bases spanning the gap. The CDR3 is CASSLEGLGNQPQHF. The CDR3 nucleotides read TGCGCCAGCAGCTTGGAGGGGTTAGGGAATCAGCCCCAGCATTTT.

This chain links TRBV4-1 with TRBJ2-1; 8 bases match TRBD2. The CDR3 is 17 amino acids. Per the germline V gene, CDR1 is MGHRA and CDR2 is YSYEKL. After removal of 3 bases from V and 6 bases from J, the junction contained 13 bases not matched to a gene. CDR3: CASSHVSGLGVFNEQFF. In nucleotides, the CDR3 is TGCGCCAGCAGCCATGTATCGGGACTAGGGGTGTTCAATGAGCAGTTCTTC.

The chain recombines TRBV19 with TRBJ1-1; no definite D call. This CDR3 comprises 15 residues. Germline CDR1 LNHDA, CDR2 SQIVND (reference sequence). Trimming shortened V by 2 bases and J by 0 bases, and 10 bases separated the two germline ends. The CDR3 DNA reads as TGTGCCAGTAGTATATACCAGGCCGTGAACACTGAAGCTTTCTTT. As protein: CASSIYQAVNTEAFF.